This T cell receptor beta chain was identified during a study of glioma-infiltrating T cells. V was pared by 0 bases and J by 5 bases, with 17 bases between. The CDR3 is 15 residues long. CDR1 is SQVTM and CDR2 is ANQGSEA in the germline V gene. The iRepertoire nested amplicon-rescue multiplex PCR amplified TCR alpha and beta CDR3s from RNA. For one-step reverse transcription and amplification, 100-400 ng of tissue mRNA or PBMC total RNA was used. MiXCR was run by TCRdb on the multiplex PCR reads, yielding one entry per CDR3 protein. Here the sample spans 100,000 to 150,000 distinct CDR3 sequences, 20% to 25% being singletons. Notes on the study in general: Non-neoplastic patients had below-expected tissue-blood divergence, while all gliomas exceeded expectation. Only very few CDR3 sequences appeared in both tissue and blood.

The sample holds many counts of this clonotype. Its target is not known. The chain combines TRBV29-1 with TRBJ2-7; D unclear. Source material: glioma tissue, nonneoplastic brain tissue, or PBMCs (not recorded which). The sequence was collected from a human donor with low-grade glioma or glioblastoma, undergoing nonglioma brain surgery, or in good health (not recorded which). The CDR3 DNA reads as TGCAGCGTTGAAGATTCGGTAACAAGGTCCCACGAGCAGTACTTC. Translating gives CSVEDSVTRSHEQYF.